The entry below gives a single TCR beta chain sequence along with its context. The sample comes from a study of control samples from healthy donors and cancer patients. Using immunoSEQ multiplex PCR, the repertoire was profiled, and TCRdb retains in-frame clones only, with some absent. The sample shows about 89,000 clones, approximately 89% of them seen only once. Trimming cost V 0 bases and J 3 bases; bases outside gene matches: 3. Germline-derived CDR1 and CDR2 are SGHRS and YFSETQ. The CDR3 length is 14 residues. The TCR sequence derives from a man aged 25 to 45 in good health. The chain couples TRBV5-1 to TRBJ2-7, with 7 bases matching TRBD1. What was sequenced was blood. The CDR3 reads CASSLATGHYEQYV. The CDR3 DNA sequence: TGCGCCAGCAGCTTGGCGACAGGGCACTACGAGCAGTACGTC.